This T cell receptor (beta chain) was documented in a study of tumour-infiltrating T cells in Burkitt lymphoma (TCRdb year 2020). General notes on the study: When TCR repertoire data were correlated with clinical outcome, productive clonality turned out to predict both overall and progression-free survival, independent of established prognosticators, age at diagnosis among them.

Library preparation used the immunoSEQ multiplex PCR assay. The clones in this table, taken by TCRdb from immuneACCESS, are in-frame only. Not every clone is retained; where verified, under half of the shortfall comes from an unresolved V gene, and the cause of the rest is unknown. The sample profile shows roughly 1,500 clones; approximately 17% of them were found once. The ten largest make up 10% to 13% of the sample. As concerns this clone: It has no known antigen specificity. No base quality values were provided; no much bigger clone lies one nucleotide off.

V was cut back by 9 bases and J by 6 bases, leaving a gap of 17 bases between them. From the germline V gene, CDR1 is KGHSH and CDR2 is LQKENI. From the cysteine up to the phenylalanine, the CDR3 has a length of 13 residues. Only the CDR3 DNA stays, 39 bases, in frame from base 1. This clonotype was obtained from a human donor with diffuse large B-cell lymphoma. This chain is built from TRBV18 and TRBJ2-5; TRBD2 could be the D gene, as 6 bases match. Sequencing was performed on tumor tissue. The CDR3 protein: CASSRDQRKTQYF. In nucleotides, the sequence is TGTGCCAGTTCGCGGGACCAGAGGAAGACCCAGTACTTC.